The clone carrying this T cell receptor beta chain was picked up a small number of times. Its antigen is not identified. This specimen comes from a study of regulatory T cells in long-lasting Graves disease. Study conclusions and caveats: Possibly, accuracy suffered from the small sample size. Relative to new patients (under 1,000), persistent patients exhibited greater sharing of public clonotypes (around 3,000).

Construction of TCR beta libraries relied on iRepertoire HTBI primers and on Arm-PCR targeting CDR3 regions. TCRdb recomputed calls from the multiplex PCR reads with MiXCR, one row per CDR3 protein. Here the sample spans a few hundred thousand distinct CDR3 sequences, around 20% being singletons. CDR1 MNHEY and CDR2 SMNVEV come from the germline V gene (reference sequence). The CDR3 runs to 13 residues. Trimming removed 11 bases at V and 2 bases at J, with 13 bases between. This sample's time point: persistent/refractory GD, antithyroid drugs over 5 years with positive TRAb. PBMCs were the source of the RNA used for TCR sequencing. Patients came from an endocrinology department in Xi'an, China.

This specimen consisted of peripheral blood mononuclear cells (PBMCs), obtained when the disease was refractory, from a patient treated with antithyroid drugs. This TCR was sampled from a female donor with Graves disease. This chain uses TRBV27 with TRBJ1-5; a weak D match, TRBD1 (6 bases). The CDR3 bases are TGTGCCGTGGGGGGGGCAGGCAATCAGCCCCAGCATTTT. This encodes CAVGGAGNQPQHF.